The text below deals with one T cell receptor (beta chain). Patients from Seattle were sampled longitudinally, starting during active infection. Only in-frame clones appear in the TCRdb table, and some are missing; sequencing was by immunoSEQ multiplex PCR. This sample has 440,000 or so clones, with 89% found just once. This entry comes from a study of blood T cell repertoires in COVID-19. Study overall: The United States, Italy and Spain were the sources of the acute and convalescent COVID-19 samples.

V was shortened by 4 bases and J by 2 bases, with 15 bases between the two germline ends. Per germline, CDR1 SNHLY and CDR2 FYNNEI. The CDR3 extends over 15 amino acids. The sequence came from a middle-aged woman with COVID-19, enrolled during active disease. Specimen: peripheral blood. This rearrangement joins TRBV2 to TRBJ2-7; TRBD1 might be the D (6 bases). The CDR3 here is CASSVLGAGPYEQYF. As DNA, the CDR3 is TGTGCCAGCAGTGTGTTGGGGGCGGGTCCCTACGAGCAGTACTTC.